This T cell receptor (beta chain) stems from a study of blood T cell repertoires in COVID-19. Study details: The samples span acute and convalescent COVID-19 from the United States, Italy and Spain. PBMCs, B-cell-depleted T cells, or T cells were the source of the cDNA or gDNA that made up the material.

In the source study's methods: Reference gene primer amplification yielded estimated nucleated cell counts. Data came from immunoSEQ multiplex PCR; TCRdb stores just in-frame clones and leaves some out. The V and J calls and clone size come from that table; D and trimming were worked out from the DNA. The repertoire holds about 240,000 clones, with 70% to 90% as singletons. Germline lookup yields CDR1 GTSNPN and CDR2 SVGIG (reference sequence). Germline trimming cut 0 bases from V and 2 bases from J; bases unmatched to any gene: 6. This CDR3 region has 16 residues. The J gene is TRBJ2-3, the V gene TRBV30, with TRBD2 matching over 9 bases. The specimen was peripheral blood. This sequence was found in a woman in her thirties with acute or convalescent COVID-19. The CDR3 coding sequence is TGTGCCTGGAGTGTTTTTAGCGGGGGATCCACAGATACGCAGTATTTT. It yields the protein CAWSVFSGGSTDTQYF.